Below are 19 T cell receptor beta chains sequenced from a single sample in a study of tumor-infiltrating lymphocytes in primary liver carcinoma. Germline DNA was also extracted, and blood RNA was taken from unsorted whole blood. A constant-region primer primed TCR beta cDNA synthesis from roughly 520 ng of total RNA. Libraries for TCR beta were built through three nested multiplex PCR rounds, which together made up a slightly modified ARM-PCR procedure. Researchers ran the first two PCR rounds for roughly 11 cycles each with TRBV1-TRBV30 forward primers and a C-beta reverse primer. One entry per CDR3 protein results from TCRdb running MiXCR on the multiplex PCR reads. The repertoire holds approximately 330,000 distinct CDR3 sequences, around 60% seen once, with about 6% in the top ten. Sequenced: peripheral blood. The receptor set was obtained from a man aged 40-49 years with primary liver carcinoma and hepatitis B virus infection.

This clonotype has a count of ten or more. This chain connects TRBV5-5 to TRBJ2-7, with a weak D call TRBD1 (5 bases). V shed 0 bases and J shed 3 bases, with 13 bases lying between them. The germline CDR1 and CDR2 sequences are SGHKS and YYEKEE (reference sequence). The CDR3 sequence is 15 residues long. The CDR3 protein is CASSLEGDLNYEQYF. The CDR3 bases are TGTGCCAGCAGCTTGGAAGGGGATCTGAACTACGAGCAGTACTTC.

V is TRBV5-4 and J is TRBJ2-5; no clear D. The CDR3 contains 14 residues. CDR1 and CDR2 (germline): SGHNT, YYREEE (reference sequence). V dropped 4 bases and J dropped 5 bases, with 15 bases sitting between them. The CDR3 nucleotides are TGTGCCAGCAGCCCCGTTGGGCTCCATGAGACCCAGTACTTC. It codes for CASSPVGLHETQYF. Full variable domain (missing parts from reference TRBV5-4 and TRBJ2-5): ETGVTQSPTHLIKTRGQQVTLRCSSQSGHNTVSWYQQALGQGPQFIFQYYREEENGRGNFPPRFSGLQFPNYSSELNVNALELDDSALYLCASSPVGLHETQYFGPGTRLLVL.

This clonotype was recorded at least ten times. This chain links TRBV12-3 or TRBV12-4 with TRBJ2-1, with TRBD1 identical over 7 bases. The CDR3 spans 15 residues. After removal of 5 bases from V and 4 bases from J, the junction contained 8 bases not matched to a gene. In nucleotides, the CDR3 is TGTGCCAGCAGTGTAACAGGGGAAACTTACAATGAGCAGTTCTTC. It translates to CASSVTGETYNEQFF.

Of note for this clonotype: A junction end diverges from the germline sequence, so it may reflect a read error. The rearrangement joins TRBV11-2 to TRBJ2-1, with 11 bases fitting TRBD2. The V gene's germline CDR1 is SGHAT and CDR2 FQNNGV. The CDR3 is 15 residues long. CDR3 coding DNA: TGTGCCAACAGCCCTCGACTAGCGGGGCAAGATGAGCAGTTCTTC. It encodes CANSPRLAGQDEQFF.

Regarding this clonotype: A read error may account for a junction end that differs from germline. The chain combines TRBV11-2 with TRBJ2-3; 14 bases line up with TRBD2. Germline V gene lookup returns CDR1 SGHAT and CDR2 FQNNGV. The CDR3 consists of 18 residues. The CDR3 DNA sequence: TGTGCCAGCAGCTTAGAACCGGGACTAGCGGGAGTATTAAATACGCACTATTTT. Its translation is CASSLEPGLAGVLNTHYF.

In its sample, this clonotype was seen many times. This chain links TRBV12-3 or TRBV12-4 with TRBJ2-7; D is possibly TRBD2 (6 bases). The ends were cut back, 3 bases at V and 7 bases at J, with 22 bases in the middle. This CDR3 contains 16 residues. The CDR3 region has the DNA TGTGCCAGCAGTTTGGGGCTGTTAGGCCAAGGGAGGGAGCAGTACTTC. Amino acids: CASSLGLLGQGREQYF.

A remark on this clonotype: A junction end diverges from the germline sequence, so it may reflect a read error. The chain is built from TRBV6-6 and TRBJ1-6; a weak D match, TRBD1 (6 bases). The CDR3 is made up of 17 amino acids. Looked up from germline, CDR1 is MNHNY and CDR2 is SVGAGI (reference sequence). This CDR3 reads CASSYSVGRGENSPHRF. CDR3 in DNA: TGTGCCAGCAGTTACTCGGTTGGCAGGGGAGAAAATTCACCCCACCGCTTT.

The chain recombines TRBV4-1 with TRBJ1-3; no clear D gene. V dropped 7 bases and J dropped 0 bases, with 13 bases sitting between them. Looked up from germline, CDR1 is MGHRA and CDR2 is YSYEKL. This CDR3 region has 15 residues. CDR3 in DNA: TGCGCCAGCATCCACGATAAGGGCTCTGGAAACACCATATATTTT. Residues: CASIHDKGSGNTIYF.

The chain recombines TRBV11-1 with TRBJ2-3; D not resolved. V lost 5 bases, J lost 12 bases, and 21 bases lay in between. From germline, CDR1 is SGHAT and CDR2 FQDESV (reference sequence). The CDR3 length is 14 residues. The CDR3 here is CASSVGVHTDIQYF. The CDR3 coding sequence is TGTGCCAGCAGCGTTGGGGTCCACACAGATATACAGTATTTT.

The rearrangement uses TRBV6-5 and TRBJ2-2, with a possible D match to TRBD1 (5 bases). Trimming stripped 7 bases from V and 1 base from J, with 13 bases between. Germline CDR1 MNHEY, CDR2 SVGAGI. The CDR3 is 15 amino acids. CDR3 nucleotides: TGTGCCAGCACCTCCTTAGGGGTGAACACCGGGGAGCTGTTTTTT. This codes for CASTSLGVNTGELFF.

Details on this clonotype: A much larger clone is a single base away; this may be a read error. The chain employs TRBV4-2 and TRBJ2-1; TRBD2 matches 12 bases. CDR1 and CDR2 (germline): LGHNA, YNFKEQ. This CDR3 has 15 amino acids. Trimming cost V 3 bases and J 12 bases; bases outside gene matches: 9. The CDR3 sequence is CASSQLAGGVVGQFF. In DNA, the CDR3 is TGTGCCAGCAGCCAGCTAGCGGGAGGGGTCGTTGGGCAGTTCTTC.

Of note for this clonotype: This CDR3 is missing its conserved last phenylalanine or tryptophan, likely due to a read error. V usage is TRBV6-1 and J usage is TRBJ2-7, with 7 bases that match TRBD2. This CDR3 comprises 16 residues. The ends lost 4 bases at V and 0 bases at J; junction bases unmatched: 9. The germline CDR1 and CDR2 sequences are MNHNS and SASEGT. As DNA, the CDR3 is TGTGCCAGCAGTGGCCCGCAGACTAGCTCCTCCTACGAGCAGTACTTG. The encoded protein is CASSGPQTSSSYEQYL.

A word on this clonotype: A much larger clone lies a single base off, so this may be a read error. The V gene is TRBV29-1, the J gene TRBJ2-3; 7 positions agree with TRBD1. CDR1 is SQVTM, CDR2 ANQGSEA, per germline. The CDR3 totals 14 residues. The CDR3: CSVGAQGVTDTHYF. CDR3 DNA sequence: TGCAGCGTGGGGGCGCAGGGGGTGACAGATACGCACTATTTT.

V usage is TRBV11-2 and J usage is TRBJ2-7; no firm D call. The CDR3 is 12 residues long. V gave up 8 bases and J gave up 7 bases, with 15 bases separating them. CDR1 and CDR2 (germline): SGHAT, FQNNGV. The CDR3 bases are TGTGCCAGCTGCCTACAAACCGCAGAGCAGTACTTC. Protein sequence: CASCLQTAEQYF.

In its sample, this clonotype was seen many times. V and J are TRBV6-1 and TRBJ2-3; TRBD1 matches 9 bases. The CDR3 extends over 15 amino acids. Trimming at V came to 6 bases and at J to 4 bases, leaving 8 bases not matched to a gene. Germline CDR1 reads MNHNS; CDR2 reads SASEGT. The CDR3 DNA reads TGTGCCAGCAGGGCCCGGGACAGGGCGGCAGATACGCAGTATTTT. Translated: CASRARDRAADTQYF.

The chain joins TRBV11-2 to TRBJ2-7; perhaps TRBD2 as D (5 bases). CDR1 and CDR2 from the germline V gene are SGHAT and FQNNGV. V gave up 4 bases and J gave up 10 bases, with 23 bases separating them. The CDR3 is 15 amino acids. The CDR3 is CASSSAGIHVLGQYF. The CDR3 coding sequence is TGTGCCAGCAGCTCTGCCGGGATACATGTTCTTGGACAGTACTTC.

Remarks on this clonotype: Just one base apart from a much larger clone, this may be a read error. Here the CDR3 reads CASSSGLAGEEIQYF. For the CDR3, the DNA is TGTGCCAGCAGCTCGGGACTAGCGGGGGAAGAGATCCAGTACTTC. The V gene is TRBV12-3 or TRBV12-4, the J gene TRBJ2-5; 14 bases line up with TRBD2. The CDR3 extends over 15 amino acids.

In this sample, this clonotype turned up many times. The gene calls are TRBV11-2 and TRBJ1-6; a weak D match, TRBD1 (5 bases). CDR1 and CDR2 from the germline V gene are SGHAT and FQNNGV. Trimming removed 2 bases from V and 10 bases from J, with 18 bases in between. The CDR3 contains 16 residues. Written as DNA, the CDR3 is TGTGCCAGCAGCTTAAGTGATTCAGGTTGGGGGTCACCCCTCCACTTT. Translating it yields CASSLSDSGWGSPLHF.

With regard to this clonotype: This may arise from a read error, as a much more abundant clone is one base away. The V call is TRBV6-1, the J call TRBJ1-6; D is possibly TRBD1 (5 bases). V gave up 5 bases and J gave up 10 bases, with 12 bases separating them. Germline V gene sequence: CDR1 MNHNS, CDR2 SASEGT. This CDR3 is 13 amino acids long. The CDR3 sequence: CASSWVRGSPLHF. The CDR3 region has the DNA TGTGCCAGCAGTTGGGTGCGGGGCTCACCCCTCCACTTT.